This TCR beta chain was identified during a study of blood T cells in healthy people across ages. Study at large: When template switching was applied, about one barcoded beta molecule was captured per two T cells.

This CDR3 region has 16 residues. PBMCs numbering at least 6.5 million were isolated per sample. Through a sample-barcoded 5' primer and a J-beta primer mix, a second PCR was run for roughly 6 to 12 cycles. One entry per CDR3 protein, called by TCRdb with MiXCR from the 5' RACE reads. This table holds about 1.6 million distinct CDR3 sequences, almost 35% found once. The chain uses TRBV12-3 or TRBV12-4 and TRBJ2-1, with D possibly matching TRBD1 (5 bases). The closer fit of TRBJ2-7 to the DNA end suggests the J call may be wrong. This TCR derives from a woman between 25 and 40 years old in good health. The sample comprised blood. The CDR3 DNA is TGTGCCAGCAGTTACAGGTCCCATAAATCGGGTCGCGAGCAGTACTTC. This translates into CASSYRSHKSGREQYF.